One sample yielded the 18 T cell receptor beta chains listed below, sequenced in a study of OX40 agonist ivuxolimab in advanced cancers. The protocol was immunoSEQ multiplex PCR, while the TCRdb copy is restricted to in-frame clones and leaves out a portion. The table has 55,000 to 65,000 clones, around 84% seen once. Specimen: CD4+ or CD8+ T cells sorted from blood, collected in a trial of the OX40 agonist ivuxolimab. These TCRs come from an adult with an advanced solid tumor such as melanoma, head and neck, liver or kidney cancer.

About this clone: Compared with germline, one end of the junction differs, possibly owing to a read error. The J gene is TRBJ1-2, the V gene TRBV11-2; D unclear. The CDR3 totals 12 residues. Germline CDR1 and CDR2: SGHAT and FQNNGV. CDR3: CASSPGRAGPNF. CDR3 nucleotide sequence: TGTGCCAGCAGCCCCGGGAGGGCCGGACCCAACTTC.

The chain joins TRBV12-2 to TRBJ1-2; the table's D gene call, TRBD1, was not cross checked with the DNA. TRBV12-2 is a pseudogene locus. This CDR3 spans 14 amino acids. This chain's CDR3 is CASRLTGRLYGYTF. CDR3 DNA sequence: TGTGCAAGTCGCTTGACAGGTCGGCTCTATGGCTACACCTTC.

The chain is built from TRBV19 and TRBJ1-6, with 7 bases identical to TRBD1. The CDR3 contains 13 residues. Germline V gene lookup returns CDR1 LNHDA and CDR2 SQIVND (reference sequence). Unmatched junction bases numbered 5, after V lost 6 bases and J lost 9 bases. Here the CDR3 DNA reads TGTGCCAGTAGCCCCAGGGGGGGTTCACCCCTCCACTTT. It encodes CASSPRGGSPLHF.

This clone was observed a few times. The chain uses TRBV10-3 and TRBJ1-5; no definite D call. The CDR3 covers 15 residues. Germline-derived CDR1 and CDR2 are ENHRY and SYGVKD. Trimming stripped 2 bases from V and 0 bases from J, with 8 bases between. The CDR3 sequence: CAISESAYSNQPQHF. CDR3 DNA sequence: TGTGCCATCAGTGAGAGCGCGTATAGCAATCAGCCCCAGCATTTT.

This chain connects TRBV25-1 to TRBJ1-4, with D possibly matching TRBD1 (6 bases). The V gene lost 3 bases and the J gene lost 5 bases, with 13 bases spanning the gap. Looked up from germline, CDR1 is MGHDK and CDR2 is SYGVNS. The CDR3 runs to 15 residues. The DNA of the CDR3 is TGTGCCAGCAGTGAGATGGACAGACTAAATGAAAAACTGTTTTTT. Amino acids: CASSEMDRLNEKLFF.

This CDR3 reads CSAKRGGNTEAFF. The DNA for the CDR3 is TGCAGCGCAAAGAGGGGGGGGAACACTGAAGCTTTCTTT. The chain links TRBV29-1 to TRBJ1-1; D possibly corresponds to TRBD1 (6 bases). The V and J ends lost 7 bases and 1 base respectively, with 13 bases between them. The CDR3 runs to 13 residues. The germline V gene encodes CDR1 SQVTM and CDR2 ANQGSEA.

The V and J genes are TRBV6-6 and TRBJ1-3; tentatively, D is TRBD1 (6 bases). V lost 4 bases and J lost 9, with 16 bases in between. CDR1 and CDR2 (germline): MNHNY, SVGAGI (reference sequence). The CDR3 contains 14 residues. CDR3 nucleotides: TGTGCCAGCAGTTTGACGACAGGCGCGGGCACCATATATTTT. It encodes CASSLTTGAGTIYF.

J is TRBJ1-4 and V is TRBV29-1; unclear D gene. The CDR3 spans 8 residues. The germline V and J ends were trimmed by 8 bases and 10 bases, with 5 bases remaining between them. The germline CDR1 and CDR2 sequences are SQVTM and ANQGSEA. The CDR3 DNA follows: TGCAGCCTCGCAAAACTGTTTTTT. Amino acid sequence: CSLAKLFF.

This clone came up once. This chain connects TRBV2 to TRBJ2-1; no clear D. The germline V gene encodes CDR1 SNHLY and CDR2 FYNNEI. The CDR3 has 13 amino acids. V dropped 0 bases and J dropped 14 bases, with 14 bases sitting between them. CDR3 sequence reads: CASSEAPGSGEFF. The CDR3 DNA follows: TGTGCCAGCAGTGAAGCGCCCGGAAGTGGGGAGTTCTTC. The full variable domain, rest sourced from reference TRBV2 and TRBJ2-1, is EPEVTQTPSHQVTQMGQEVILRCVPISNHLYFYWYRQILGQKVEFLVSFYNNEISEKSEIFDDQFSVERPDGSNFTLKIRSTKLEDSAMYFCASSEAPGSGEFFGPGTRLTVL.

V and J are TRBV6-6 and TRBJ2-7; D perhaps matches TRBD2 (6 bases). V lost 2 bases and J 0 bases, leaving 8 bases between the germline ends. Germline V gives CDR1 MNHNY, CDR2 SVGAGI (reference sequence). The CDR3 covers 14 residues. CDR3 sequence (DNA): TGTGCCAGCAGTTACCGGAGGGACTCCTACGAGCAGTACTTC. Protein: CASSYRRDSYEQYF.

This chain joins TRBV2 and TRBJ1-3; 7 nucleotides line up with TRBD1. V shed 6 bases, J shed 1 base, and the junction held 6 bases outside the gene matches. Per the germline V gene, CDR1 is SNHLY and CDR2 is FYNNEI. The CDR3 has 15 amino acids. The CDR3 bases are TGTGCCAGCAGCCCGGGACAGATTTCTGGAAACACCATATATTTT. This gives the protein CASSPGQISGNTIYF.

The chain uses TRBV9 and TRBJ2-3, with 10 bases lining up with TRBD2. This CDR3 has 16 amino acids. CDR1 is SGDLS and CDR2 is YYNGEE in the germline V gene. Losses at the gene ends were 0 bases for V and 5 bases for J; bases not matched to a gene: 6. In DNA, the CDR3 is TGTGCCAGCAGCGTAGTGGGTAGCGGGGGGCGAGATACGCAGTATTTT. Its translation: CASSVVGSGGRDTQYF. Filled out from reference TRBV9 and TRBJ2-3, the complete variable domain reads DSGVTQTPKHLITATGQRVTLRCSPRSGDLSVYWYQQSLDQGLQFLIQYYNGEERAKGNILERFSAQQFPDLHSELNLSSLELGDSALYFCASSVVGSGGRDTQYFGPGTRLTVL.

The chain's CDR3 is CASSLGTPRTSTYNEQFF. Written as DNA, the CDR3 is TGTGCCAGCAGTTTAGGGACCCCTAGGACTAGCACCTACAATGAGCAGTTCTTC. The chain recombines TRBV27 with TRBJ2-1, with 8 bases identical to TRBD2. The CDR3 length is 18 residues. V shed 2 bases and J 2 bases; nucleotides not matched to a gene: 11. Per the germline V gene, CDR1 is MNHEY and CDR2 is SMNVEV (reference sequence).

The V call is TRBV5-6, the J call TRBJ2-5, with 8 bases lining up with TRBD2. This CDR3 region has 16 residues. V lost 5 bases to trimming and J lost 2 bases; unmatched junction nucleotides: 11. Germline V gives CDR1 SGHDT, CDR2 YYEEEE. The CDR3 sequence is CASRLGGGRPQETQYF. The CDR3 DNA is TGTGCCAGCAGACTTGGGGGCGGGAGGCCTCAAGAGACCCAGTACTTC.

V gene TRBV7-6 combines with J gene TRBJ1-2, with D unclear. Germline assignment: CDR1 SGHVS and CDR2 FNYEAQ. Trimming took 7 bases from V and 5 from J, leaving 17 bases between them. This CDR3 comprises 14 residues. DNA for the CDR3: TGTGCCAGCACCCCGGGAGCAGAACGATATGGCTACACCTTC. It translates to CASTPGAERYGYTF. Complete variable domain (other parts from reference TRBV7-6 and TRBJ1-2): GAGVSQSPRYKVTKRGQDVALRCDPISGHVSLYWYRQALGQGPEFLTYFNYEAQQDKSGLPNDRFSAERPEGSISTLTIQRTEQRDSAMYRCASTPGAERYGYTFGSGTRLTVV.

The chain's CDR3 is CASGPPEGGKSSYEQYF. The CDR3 nucleotides are TGTGCCAGCGGCCCCCCCGAGGGCGGGAAGAGCTCCTACGAGCAGTACTTC. V usage is TRBV2 and J usage is TRBJ2-7; D may be TRBD2 (6 bases). This CDR3 is 17 amino acids long. Germline CDR1 is SNHLY and CDR2 is FYNNEI. Trimming pared 8 bases from V and 0 bases from J, leaving 23 bases between.

The chain couples TRBV7-9 to TRBJ1-1, with D tentatively TRBD1 (5 bases). The germline CDR1 and CDR2 sequences are SEHNR and FQNEAQ (reference sequence). The ends were cut back, 3 bases at V and 5 bases at J, with 16 bases in the middle. This CDR3 has 15 amino acids. The CDR3 spells CASSFDSSGGTEAFF. The CDR3 nucleotides read TGTGCCAGCAGCTTTGACTCAAGCGGGGGGACTGAAGCTTTCTTT. Full variable domain (outside the CDR3, taken from reference TRBV7-9 and TRBJ1-1): DTGVSQNPRHKITKRGQNVTFRCDPISEHNRLYWYRQTLGQGPEFLTYFQNEAQLEKSRLLSDRFSAERPKGSFSTLEIQRTEQGDSAMYLCASSFDSSGGTEAFFGQGTRLTVV.

V is TRBV15 and J is TRBJ2-3; D unclear. The CDR3 contains 12 residues. V was clipped by 6 bases and J by 4 bases, with 8 bases between them. Germline V gene sequence: CDR1 LNHNV, CDR2 YYDKDF (reference sequence). The CDR3 sequence is CATSSLSDTQYF. In DNA, the CDR3 is TGTGCCACCAGTTCTCTATCAGATACGCAGTATTTT.